This T cell receptor beta chain is from a study of T cells in Graves' hyperthyroidism and ophthalmopathy. Points on this clonotype: Its antigen is unidentified.

Any patient presenting with uncontrolled infection, other autoimmune disease, pregnancy or lactation was left out. There are 14 residues in the CDR3. The germline V gene has CDR1 SGHTA and CDR2 FQGTGA. V lost 0 bases and J lost 2, with 6 bases in between. What was amplified from RNA transcripts were TCR beta CDR3 regions. Initially, a first-round RT-PCR of the TCR CDR3 employed the HTBI primer set. TCRdb analysed the multiplex PCR reads with MiXCR anew, one entry per CDR3 protein. Of about 410,000 distinct CDR3 sequences in the sample, more than 12% were seen once. The study's findings and limits: The model predicted ophthalmopathy a median roughly 6.3 months before onset.

The clonotype was recovered from a woman in her 30s with Graves' ophthalmopathy. The chain recombines TRBV7-3 with TRBJ2-3; D uncertain. Sequences were obtained from blood. CDR3 in amino acids: CASSLTPNTDTQYF. CDR3 sequence (DNA): TGTGCCAGCAGCTTAACCCCGAACACAGATACGCAGTATTTT.